These 15 T cell receptor beta chains were all obtained from the same sample, sequenced in a study of T cells in localized non-small cell lung cancer (dated by TCRdb to 2020 to 2021). The receptor library was made with the immunoSEQ multiplex PCR assay. In its TCRdb copy, this immuneACCESS table keeps in-frame sequences only and misses some clones. Where compared with another copy, unresolved V genes explain less than half of these, and the others have no known cause. The sample includes almost 35,000 clones, with just over 90% observed a single time. Around 8% of the sample comes from the top ten. Sequences were derived from peripheral blood, sampled before any cancer treatment. All receptors come from a female donor of 60 years or more with stage I lung adenocarcinoma.

The chain carries TRBV7-9 and TRBJ1-4, with no clear D. Trimming shortened V by 2 bases and J by 0 bases, and 13 bases separated the two germline ends. Per germline, CDR1 SEHNR and CDR2 FQNEAQ (reference sequence). CDR3 length: 17 residues. CDR3 coding DNA: TGTGCCAGCAGCTTAATGGCGGGCGCCGCAACTAATGAAAAACTGTTTTTT. It specifies CASSLMAGAATNEKLFF.

The V gene is TRBV5-1, the J gene TRBJ2-2; D uncertain. There are 14 residues in the CDR3. Germline loops: CDR1 SGHRS, CDR2 YFSETQ. V gave up 0 bases and J gave up 5 bases, with 8 bases separating them. The chain's CDR3 is CASSLEAVTGELFF. In nucleotides, the CDR3 is TGCGCCAGCAGCTTGGAGGCTGTGACCGGGGAGCTGTTTTTT.

The V gene is TRBV19, the J gene TRBJ1-2; TRBD1 matches at 9 bases. The CDR3 consists of 16 residues. Germline V gene lookup returns CDR1 LNHDA and CDR2 SQIVND (reference sequence). With V trimmed by 1 base and J by 1 base, 4 bases remained unmatched. CDR3 sequence: CASSIGRTGVNYGYTF. CDR3 nucleotides: TGTGCCAGTAGTATAGGTCGGACAGGGGTTAACTATGGCTACACCTTC.

This clone was seen a single time. This chain links TRBV20-1 with TRBJ1-1; D unresolved. The CDR3 spans 11 residues. The V end was cut by 2 bases, the J end by 6 bases, with 7 bases between. CDR1 is DFQATT and CDR2 is SNEGSKA in the germline V gene (reference sequence). CDR3 loop: CSARTPAEAFF. The DNA for the CDR3 is TGCAGTGCTAGAACCCCGGCTGAAGCTTTCTTT.

The chain is built from TRBV9 and TRBJ2-7, with 12 bases aligning to TRBD2. The CDR3 spans 18 residues. Trimming took 2 bases from V and 2 from J; bases not matched to a gene: 11. The germline CDR1 and CDR2 sequences are SGDLS and YYNGEE. The CDR3: CASSVSRLAGEGAYEQYV. The DNA for the CDR3 is TGTGCCAGCAGCGTTAGTCGACTAGCGGGAGAAGGAGCCTACGAGCAGTACGTC.

The gene calls are TRBV2 and TRBJ1-2; 7 bases fit TRBD1. The CDR3 spans 15 residues. V dropped 8 bases and J dropped 4; count of bases not matched to a gene: 13. The germline CDR1 and CDR2 sequences are SNHLY and FYNNEI. CDR3 sequence (DNA): TGTGCCAGCTCCCTGTTAGAACAGGGGCCCTATGGCTACACCTTC. Protein product: CASSLLEQGPYGYTF.

The chain links TRBV9 to TRBJ1-2; TRBD1 might be the D (5 bases). Germline CDR1 is SGDLS and CDR2 is YYNGEE. The V end was cut by 6 bases, the J end by 8 bases, with 23 bases between. The CDR3 runs to 15 residues. Here the CDR3 DNA reads TGTGCCAGCACGCCATCCGGGGGGGTCGACCGGGGCTACACCTTC. This sequence encodes CASTPSGGVDRGYTF.

The sample holds one count of this clone. This sequence joins TRBV10-3 and TRBJ1-1, with a weak D call TRBD1 (6 bases). The germline V gene has CDR1 ENHRY and CDR2 SYGVKD. The CDR3 has 16 amino acids. With 6 bases removed from V and 0 bases from J, the gap between germline ends came to 17 bases. DNA for the CDR3: TGTGCCATCAGCTCCCGGGACACTGACATGAACACTGAAGCTTTCTTT. Translation: CAISSRDTDMNTEAFF.

V and J are TRBV4-3 and TRBJ2-3, with D perhaps TRBD2 (6 bases). Germline V gives CDR1 LGHNA, CDR2 YSLEER. The CDR3 runs 12 residues. V dropped 9 bases and J dropped 6 bases, with 13 bases sitting between them. This CDR3 is CASSRGGDTQYF. Written as DNA, the CDR3 is TGCGCCAGTTCCAGAGGAGGGGATACGCAGTATTTT.

The chain couples TRBV19 to TRBJ1-2, with D hard to call. V lost 3 bases and J lost 4, with 6 bases in between. The CDR3 has 12 residues. Germline-derived CDR1 and CDR2 are LNHDA and SQIVND (reference sequence). The CDR3 region has the DNA TGTGCCAGTAGTATGAGAAGCTATGGCTACACCTTC. This codes for CASSMRSYGYTF.

The chain combines TRBV10-3 with TRBJ2-1, with 12 bases matching TRBD2. Germline V gene data show CDR1 as ENHRY and CDR2 as SYGVKD. This CDR3 region has 15 residues. The V gene end was trimmed by 0 bases and the J gene end by 9 bases; junction bases not matched to a gene: 3. The chain's CDR3 is CAISESLAGGIEQFF. The CDR3 region has the DNA TGTGCCATCAGTGAGTCTCTAGCGGGAGGGATTGAGCAGTTCTTC.

This rearrangement joins TRBV19 to TRBJ2-3; 10 bases fit TRBD1. J lost 3 bases, V lost 5 bases, and 5 bases had no gene match. The CDR3 loop spans 15 amino acids. The V gene's germline CDR1 is LNHDA and CDR2 SQIVND (reference sequence). The CDR3 nucleotides are TGTGCCAGTAGTGTCGGACAGGGGGGGACAGATACGCAGTATTTT. Its translation: CASSVGQGGTDTQYF.

The V call is TRBV5-8, the J call TRBJ2-7; a possible D gene is TRBD2 (5 bases). V was cut by 2 bases and J by 2 bases, with 8 bases left in between. Germline CDR1 and CDR2: SGHTS and YDEGEE. This CDR3 is 13 amino acids long. CDR3 protein: CASSFPGTYEQYV. Written as DNA, the CDR3 is TGTGCCAGCAGCTTCCCCGGGACCTACGAGCAGTACGTC.

This clone turned up a few times. This sequence joins TRBV25-1 and TRBJ1-3; D uncertain. Trimming left V 3 bases short and J 4 bases short, with 4 bases between. This CDR3 spans 12 amino acids. Germline V lookup: CDR1 MGHDK, CDR2 SYGVNS. The CDR3 DNA reads as TGTGCCAGCAGTGACCGGGGAAACACCATATATTTT. Its protein is CASSDRGNTIYF.

The chain carries TRBV4-1 and TRBJ2-3, with D possibly being TRBD2 (6 bases). CDR3 length: 17 residues. The germline V gene has CDR1 MGHRA and CDR2 YSYEKL. Between the trimmed V and J ends, which lost 0 bases and 6 bases, there was a span of 19 bases. The CDR3 DNA is TGCGCCAGCAGCCAAGATGGTCTAGGAGGGTGGGCCGATACGCAGTATTTT. This codes for CASSQDGLGGWADTQYF.